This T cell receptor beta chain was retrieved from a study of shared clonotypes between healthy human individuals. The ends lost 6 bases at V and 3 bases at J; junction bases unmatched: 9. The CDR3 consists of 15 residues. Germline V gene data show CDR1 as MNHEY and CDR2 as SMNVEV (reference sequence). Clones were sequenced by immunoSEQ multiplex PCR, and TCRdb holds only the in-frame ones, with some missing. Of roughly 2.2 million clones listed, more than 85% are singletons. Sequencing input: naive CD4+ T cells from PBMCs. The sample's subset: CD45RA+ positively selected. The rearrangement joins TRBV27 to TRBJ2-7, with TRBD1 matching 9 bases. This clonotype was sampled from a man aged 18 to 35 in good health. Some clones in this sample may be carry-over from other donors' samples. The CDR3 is CASRTTGGTIYEQYF. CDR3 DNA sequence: TGTGCCAGCAGAACGACAGGGGGTACTATCTACGAGCAGTACTTC.